Following are 18 T cell receptor beta chains from one sample sequenced in a study of cytomegalovirus exposure and HLA in healthy donors. Both 60 Vbeta primers and 13 Jbeta primers went into the PCR. Repertoires were generated with immunoSEQ multiplex PCR, while TCRdb's copy carries only in-frame clones and drops some. The sample carries more than 95,000 clones, around 79% recorded once. Sequencing input: PBMCs. These receptors were collected from a man between 60 and 75 years old in good health and CMV-seropositive.

This chain uses TRBV4-1 with TRBJ2-7; 7 bases are shared with TRBD1. V lost 3 bases, J lost 3 bases, and 8 bases stayed unmatched. This CDR3 is 15 amino acids long. Germline values: CDR1 MGHRA, CDR2 YSYEKL. The CDR3 loop reads CASSQEDRSHYEQYF. CDR3 sequence (DNA): TGCGCCAGCAGCCAGGAGGACAGGTCTCACTACGAGCAGTACTTC.

The rearrangement links TRBV5-4 to TRBJ2-1, with 11 bases that match TRBD1. V dropped 2 bases and J dropped 7; count of bases not matched to a gene: 5. Germline V gives CDR1 SGHNT, CDR2 YYREEE (reference sequence). The CDR3 contains 15 residues. The CDR3 DNA is TGTGCCAGCAGCTTACCCGGGACAGGGGGTAATGAGCAGTTCTTC. Its translation is CASSLPGTGGNEQFF. The variable domain in full, with the rest retrieved from reference TRBV5-4 and TRBJ2-1, is ETGVTQSPTHLIKTRGQQVTLRCSSQSGHNTVSWYQQALGQGPQFIFQYYREEENGRGNFPPRFSGLQFPNYSSELNVNALELDDSALYLCASSLPGTGGNEQFFGPGTRLTVL.

The V call is TRBV18, the J call TRBJ1-1; TRBD1 agrees at 7 bases. With 5 bases clipped from V and 5 bases from J, the junction kept 11 bases outside the gene matches. This CDR3 is 15 amino acids long. Germline CDR1 is KGHSH and CDR2 is LQKENI. The CDR3 region has the DNA TGTGCCAGCTCATCACAAACAGGGGTGAGAACTGAAGCTTTCTTT. Its protein is CASSSQTGVRTEAFF.

Details on this clone: The junction does not match germline at one end; this may be a read error. This chain uses TRBV11-3 with TRBJ2-1, with 8 bases identical to TRBD2. The CDR3 runs 16 residues. Looked up from germline, CDR1 is SGHNT and CDR2 is YENEEA. The CDR3 region is CASSLEAGGRDNEQFF. The CDR3 DNA reads TGTGCCAGCAGCCTAGAGGCGGGGGGCAGGGACAATGAGCAGTTCTTC.

This clone was seen only once. This chain connects TRBV5-1 to TRBJ2-5, with 14 positions matching TRBD2. The CDR3 loop spans 15 amino acids. Germline V gene data show CDR1 as SGHRS and CDR2 as YFSETQ. J was trimmed by 5 bases and V by 3 bases; bases with no gene match: 3. The CDR3 sequence is CASSSRTSGGETQYF. The CDR3, as DNA: TGCGCCAGCAGCTCTCGGACTAGCGGGGGGGAGACCCAGTACTTC.

This chain connects TRBV5-4 to TRBJ1-1; TRBD1 aligns across 7 bases. Germline V gives CDR1 SGHNT, CDR2 YYREEE (reference sequence). With V trimmed by 1 base and J by 6 bases, 9 bases remained unmatched. CDR3 size: 15 residues. The CDR3: CASSLSRGSKPEAFF. The CDR3 DNA reads TGTGCCAGCAGCTTGAGCAGGGGGAGCAAACCTGAAGCTTTCTTT.

The V call is TRBV5-8, the J call TRBJ2-3; possible D gene TRBD2, 5 bases. Trimming left V 3 bases short and J 1 base short, with 12 bases between. Germline values: CDR1 SGHTS, CDR2 YDEGEE. The CDR3 is 15 amino acids. In DNA form, the CDR3 reads TGTGCCAGCAGCTGGCCCCGGCGGGGCACAGATACGCAGTATTTT. This sequence encodes CASSWPRRGTDTQYF.

The chain uses TRBV6-4 and TRBJ1-2, with D uncertain. V lost 0 bases to trimming and J lost 8 bases, with 4 bases between them. The CDR3 sequence is 11 residues long. Germline V gene lookup returns CDR1 MRHNA and CDR2 SNTAGT. CDR3 sequence: CASSDSRGYTF. The CDR3 DNA reads TGTGCCAGCAGTGACTCGCGGGGCTACACCTTC.

The CDR3 bases are TGTGCCAGCAGCTTAGAGGGGACAGGGGTTTACGAGCAGTACTTC. Its translation: CASSLEGTGVYEQYF. The V and J genes are TRBV11-2 and TRBJ2-7; 10 bases agree with TRBD1. In germline, CDR1 is SGHAT, CDR2 FQNNGV. Trimming cost V 0 bases and J 4 bases; bases outside gene matches: 3. The CDR3 spans 15 residues.

The chain couples TRBV5-1 to TRBJ1-1; TRBD1 aligns across 9 bases. The germline gives CDR1 SGHRS, CDR2 YFSETQ. This CDR3 is 13 amino acids long. J gave up 5 bases and V 4 bases, and 3 bases lay outside the gene matches. The DNA for the CDR3 is TGCGCCAGCAGCATCGACAGGGGGACTGAAGCTTTCTTT. It is translated as CASSIDRGTEAFF.

This chain uses TRBV6-5 with TRBJ1-1, with 8 bases lining up with TRBD1. Looked up from germline, CDR1 is MNHEY and CDR2 is SVGAGI. The CDR3 extends over 14 amino acids. J was trimmed by 0 bases and V by 6 bases; bases with no gene match: 3. The CDR3 loop reads CASRLDRVNTEAFF. DNA of the CDR3: TGTGCCAGCAGATTGGACAGGGTGAACACTGAAGCTTTCTTT.

The V gene is TRBV2, the J gene TRBJ2-5; D ambiguous. Trimming took 8 bases from V and 2 from J, leaving 18 bases between them. CDR1 is SNHLY, CDR2 FYNNEI, per germline. This CDR3 has 15 residues. The CDR3 here is CASRIQIRLQETQYF. DNA for the CDR3: TGTGCCAGCCGAATTCAGATCAGATTACAAGAGACCCAGTACTTC.

The CDR3 nucleotides are TGCGCCAGCAGCACGACAGGGGGAGACTACGAGCAGTACTTC. Translation gives CASSTTGGDYEQYF. The chain is built from TRBV5-1 and TRBJ2-7, with 9 bases matching TRBD1. This CDR3 region has 14 residues. The J segment lost 3 bases and the V segment lost 4 bases, leaving 5 bases of the junction unmatched. The germline gives CDR1 SGHRS, CDR2 YFSETQ.

V is TRBV18 and J is TRBJ1-1; no reliable D call. Between the trimmed V and J ends, which lost 4 bases and 0 bases, there was a span of 12 bases. CDR1 is KGHSH, CDR2 LQKENI, per germline. The CDR3 totals 15 residues. The CDR3 DNA reads as TGTGCCAGCTCACTTACAGACAAGCTGAACACTGAAGCTTTCTTT. Protein: CASSLTDKLNTEAFF.

The chain is built from TRBV5-1 and TRBJ1-6; 7 bases fit TRBD1. The V gene end was trimmed by 4 bases and the J gene end by 10 bases; junction bases not matched to a gene: 8. The CDR3 extends over 14 amino acids. Germline V lookup: CDR1 SGHRS, CDR2 YFSETQ. Here the CDR3 reads CASSREGQSSPLHF. CDR3 DNA sequence: TGCGCCAGCAGCCGCGAGGGACAGTCCTCACCCCTCCACTTT.

In its sample, this clone ranks as medium-sized. The J gene is TRBJ2-7, the V gene TRBV4-1; 10 bases are shared with TRBD2. From germline, CDR1 is MGHRA and CDR2 YSYEKL. The CDR3 is 15 amino acids. J was trimmed by 4 bases and V by 1 base; bases with no gene match: 4. The CDR3 protein is CASSQGAGGVYEQYF. Here the CDR3 DNA reads TGCGCCAGCAGCCAAGGAGCGGGGGGGGTTTACGAGCAGTACTTC.

The chain combines TRBV11-2 with TRBJ1-4; 11 bases fit TRBD1. This CDR3 region has 15 residues. The ends lost 5 bases at V and 7 bases at J; junction bases unmatched: 6. Germline V gene lookup returns CDR1 SGHAT and CDR2 FQNNGV. This CDR3 reads CASSPDRGRGEKLFF. The CDR3 nucleotides are TGTGCCAGCAGCCCGGACAGGGGGCGGGGTGAAAAACTGTTTTTT.

The chain carries TRBV28 and TRBJ1-1, with 7 nucleotides matching TRBD1. The J segment lost 2 bases and the V segment lost 11 bases, leaving 8 bases of the junction unmatched. The CDR3 spans 13 residues. Looked up from germline, CDR1 is MDHEN and CDR2 is SYDVKM. CDR3: CAGRQGKNTEAFF. The CDR3 nucleotides are TGTGCCGGGAGACAGGGAAAAAACACTGAAGCTTTCTTT.